One sample yielded the 4 T cell receptor beta chains listed below, sequenced in a study of Ad26.COV2.S vaccination and SARS-CoV-2 variants. Treatment described: approximately 18 received Ad26.COV2.S at low or high dose, single or two shots; about 5 received placebo; per-sample allocation not given. The samples were gathered on day 63 after the first injection of vaccine or placebo. Profiling relied on immunoSEQ multiplex PCR, and the TCRdb table lists in-frame clones only, not all of them. The sample comprises about 420,000 clones, roughly 90% of which are singletons, and about 4% rests with the top ten. The material sequenced was peripheral blood, taken in a trial of Ad26.COV2.S vaccine versus placebo. The receptors were sampled from a person aged 18-60 years who received the Ad26.COV2.S COVID-19 vaccine or a placebo.

This clone was recorded a few times. V and J are TRBV28 and TRBJ1-2; D not certain. V was cut by 7 bases and J by 4 bases, with 16 bases left in between. The germline gives CDR1 MDHEN, CDR2 SYDVKM. There are 14 residues in the CDR3. The CDR3 nucleotides read TGTGCCAGCACAGTTTGGTCGCAGACCTATGGCTACACCTTC. Its protein product is CASTVWSQTYGYTF.

The V call is TRBV7-8, the J call TRBJ2-5; 8 nucleotides agree with TRBD1. CDR3 length: 15 amino acids. Germline loops: CDR1 SGHVS, CDR2 FQNEAQ. The ends lost 5 bases at V and 4 bases at J; junction bases unmatched: 9. CDR3 coding DNA: TGTGCCAGCAGCATAGACCAGGGGGCTGCAGAGACCCAGTACTTC. This codes for CASSIDQGAAETQYF.

The rearrangement joins TRBV10-3 to TRBJ1-4; D is perhaps TRBD1 (6 bases). The ends were cut back, 11 bases at V and 5 bases at J, with 12 bases in the middle. Per germline, CDR1 ENHRY and CDR2 SYGVKD. This CDR3 region has 12 residues. The CDR3 DNA follows: TGTGCCGTACAGGGAATAAATGAAAAACTGTTTTTT. This sequence encodes CAVQGINEKLFF.

The genes are TRBV29-1 and TRBJ2-7; TRBD1 or TRBD2 may be the D gene (5 bases each). The CDR3 has 14 residues. Germline lookup yields CDR1 SQVTM and CDR2 ANQGSEA. Trimming left V 4 bases short and J 2 bases short, with 15 bases between. The CDR3 protein is CSVVNQGVPYEQYF. The CDR3 DNA sequence: TGCAGCGTTGTGAACCAGGGAGTCCCCTACGAGCAGTACTTC.